The rows below give T cell receptor beta chains drawn from one sample of a study of T cell responses to AZD1222 COVID-19 vaccine. Generated by immunoSEQ multiplex PCR, the TCRdb table keeps only in-frame clones and is missing some. The table records 80,000 to 130,000 clones, around nine tenths of them present only once. The starting material was peripheral blood, obtained on day 0 of AZD1222 vaccination. The receptor set was obtained from an adult in good health. The CDR3 runs from the conserved cysteine through the conserved F or W. D genes are given only for firm matches. Only part of the rows carry a size: once, few, many, or a class if the clone is expanded.

DNA: TGTGCCAGCAGCGTGGGCCAGGACAATGGTTATGGCTACACCTTC; CDR3: CASSVGQDNGYGYTF; V: TRBV9; size: -; D: -; J: TRBJ1-2
DNA: TGCGCCAGCAGACCAGGGAGCACCGGGGAGCTGTTTTTT; CDR3: CASRPGSTGELFF; V: TRBV5-1; size: -; D: -; J: TRBJ2-2
DNA: TGTGCCAGCAGTGCAGCAAGACAGCGAAACTATGGCTACACCTTC; CDR3: CASSAARQRNYGYTF; V: TRBV6-1; size: once; D: -; J: TRBJ1-2
DNA: TGTGCCAGCAGTTTATCGGGGGGCTGGGGCTACGAGCAGTACTTC; CDR3: CASSLSGGWGYEQYF; V: TRBV28; size: -; D: -; J: TRBJ2-7
DNA: TGTGCCTGGAGTGTCAAACAGGGAGAAACATCCCTCCACTTT; CDR3: CAWSVKQGETSLHF; V: TRBV30; size: -; D: -; J: TRBJ1-6
DNA: TGCAGCGTTGAAGTAAACCCCGGGAATGAGCAGTTCTTC; CDR3: CSVEVNPGNEQFF; V: TRBV29-1; size: -; D: -; J: TRBJ2-1
DNA: TGTGCCAGCAGTTTACAGGGACAGGGACAGACTGAAGCTTTCTTT; CDR3: CASSLQGQGQTEAFF; V: TRBV6-5; size: -; D: TRBD1; J: TRBJ1-1
DNA: TGTGCCAGCAGCCCTGAAGCGGGGGGGCCTCTCTATGGCACAGATACGCAGTATTTT; CDR3: CASSPEAGGPLYGTDTQYF; V: TRBV9; size: -; D: TRBD2; J: TRBJ2-3
DNA: TGTGCCACCAGGAACCCCTCGGGAGAGACCCAGTACTTC; CDR3: CATRNPSGETQYF; V: TRBV19; size: -; D: -; J: TRBJ2-5
DNA: TGCGCCAGCAGCTTGGCGGCAGGGGGAATGAACACTGAAGCTTTCTTT; CDR3: CASSLAAGGMNTEAFF; V: TRBV5-1; size: -; D: TRBD1; J: TRBJ1-1
DNA: TGCGCCAGCAGCTTGGGGGGGGACCTAAGGACAGATACGCAGTATTTT; CDR3: CASSLGGDLRTDTQYF; V: TRBV5-1; size: -; D: -; J: TRBJ2-3
DNA: TGTGCCAGCAGCAACAGGGGCTCCTACGAGCAGTACTTC; CDR3: CASSNRGSYEQYF; V: TRBV3-1/TRBV3-2; size: -; D: TRBD1; J: TRBJ2-7
DNA: TGTGCCAGCAGCTCAGGACTGAACACTGAAGCTTTCTTT; CDR3: CASSSGLNTEAFF; V: TRBV7-8; size: -; D: -; J: TRBJ1-1
DNA: TGTGCCAGCAGGGTGGCAGATACGCAGTATTTT; CDR3: CASRVADTQYF; V: TRBV2; size: -; D: -; J: TRBJ2-3
DNA: TGTGCCAGCATATTGGACAGGGGCACTGAAGCTTTCTTT; CDR3: CASILDRGTEAFF; V: TRBV2; size: -; D: TRBD1; J: TRBJ1-1
DNA: TGTGCCAGCAGGCTCGAGGGGCGATCGCAGTACTTC; CDR3: CASRLEGRSQYF; V: TRBV2; size: -; D: -; J: TRBJ2-7
DNA: TGCAGCGTTGAAAGCTATAGGGGGAACGAGCAGTACTTC; CDR3: CSVESYRGNEQYF; V: TRBV29-1; size: once; D: -; J: TRBJ2-7
DNA: TGTGCCAGCAGCCCCCGCCCCTACGAGCAGTACTTC; CDR3: CASSPRPYEQYF; V: TRBV7-9; size: -; D: -; J: TRBJ2-7
DNA: TGTGCCAGCAGCTCAGGCAGGGGGCGAGCAGGCTACACCTTC; CDR3: CASSSGRGRAGYTF; V: TRBV7-8; size: -; D: TRBD1; J: TRBJ1-2
DNA: TGTGCCAGCAGCTCGACAGGGTTTGAGCAGTTCTTC; CDR3: CASSSTGFEQFF; V: TRBV5-6; size: -; D: TRBD1; J: TRBJ2-1
DNA: TGTGCCAGCAGCTTACTGGGACAGGGGAACACTGAAGCTTTCTTT; CDR3: CASSLLGQGNTEAFF; V: TRBV7-3; size: -; D: TRBD1; J: TRBJ1-1
DNA: TGTGCCAGCAGCTCCCAGGAAGGGCCCAACTATGGCTACACCTTC; CDR3: CASSSQEGPNYGYTF; V: TRBV7-8; size: -; D: -; J: TRBJ1-2
DNA: TGTGCCAGCAGCCGGGCTACATACACTGAAGCTTTCTTT; CDR3: CASSRATYTEAFF; V: TRBV9; size: -; D: -; J: TRBJ1-1
DNA: TGTGCCAGCAGCTCCTTACAGGAAACTAATGAAAAACTGTTTTTT; CDR3: CASSSLQETNEKLFF; V: TRBV7-8; size: -; D: -; J: TRBJ1-4
DNA: TGTGCCAGCAGCCGCCAAAGGAACACTGAAGCTTTCTTT; CDR3: CASSRQRNTEAFF; V: TRBV6-5; size: -; D: -; J: TRBJ1-1
DNA: TGTGCCAGCAGCCAAGGTGGACTAGCGGTGAGCACAGATACGCAGTATTTT; CDR3: CASSQGGLAVSTDTQYF; V: TRBV3-1/TRBV3-2; size: -; D: TRBD2; J: TRBJ2-3
DNA: TGTGCCAGCAGTGGGGGAGGGGTCGACCACAACTATGGCTACACCTTC; CDR3: CASSGGGVDHNYGYTF; V: TRBV25-1; size: -; D: -; J: TRBJ1-2
DNA: TGTGCCAGCAGCCAAGTTACCGGGCTAGTGCCCTACGAGCAGTACTTC; CDR3: CASSQVTGLVPYEQYF; V: TRBV4-2; size: -; D: -; J: TRBJ2-7
DNA: TGTGCCAGCAGTACCCCCGAGGCTCAGTACTTC; CDR3: CASSTPEAQYF; V: TRBV6-5; size: -; D: -; J: TRBJ2-4
DNA: TGTGCCATCAGTTCTGGACAGGGGGGGACTAATGAAAAACTGTTTTTT; CDR3: CAISSGQGGTNEKLFF; V: TRBV10-3; size: few; D: TRBD1; J: TRBJ1-4
DNA: TGCGCCAGCAGCCAAGGGGCGGCCAATGAGCAGTTCTTC; CDR3: CASSQGAANEQFF; V: TRBV5-1; size: -; D: -; J: TRBJ2-1
DNA: TGCGCCAGCAGCCAAGGACCCGGAATACACACCGGGGAGCTGTTTTTT; CDR3: CASSQGPGIHTGELFF; V: TRBV5-1; size: -; D: -; J: TRBJ2-2
DNA: TGTGCCAGCAGCCAAGGCAGCAATCAGCCCCAGCATTTT; CDR3: CASSQGSNQPQHF; V: TRBV3-1/TRBV3-2; size: -; D: -; J: TRBJ1-5
DNA: TGTGCCAGCAGTTTATGGGGACAGCCTGAAGCTTTCTTT; CDR3: CASSLWGQPEAFF; V: TRBV12-3/TRBV12-4; size: -; D: TRBD1; J: TRBJ1-1
DNA: TGTGCCAGCAGCCCTGGCCCGGAATCCTATGAGACCCAGTACTTC; CDR3: CASSPGPESYETQYF; V: TRBV27; size: once; D: -; J: TRBJ2-5
DNA: TGTGCCAGCAGCTTTGGTGGCACTGAAGCTTTCTTT; CDR3: CASSFGGTEAFF; V: TRBV5-4; size: -; D: -; J: TRBJ1-1
DNA: TGTGCCAGCAGTTACTCGGTGACAGGGACCGGGGAGCTGTTTTTT; CDR3: CASSYSVTGTGELFF; V: TRBV6-5; size: -; D: TRBD1; J: TRBJ2-2
DNA: TGCGCCAGCAGTCCCCGGGCCGCGATAATCGTCCATCAGCCCCAGCATTTT; CDR3: CASSPRAAIIVHQPQHF; V: TRBV23-1; size: -; D: -; J: TRBJ1-5
DNA: TGTGCCAGCAGCCCATCCGTATCGAGCTCTGGAAACACCATATATTTT; CDR3: CASSPSVSSSGNTIYF; V: TRBV14; size: -; D: -; J: TRBJ1-3
DNA: TGTGCCAGCTCACCAAAAGGGACAGGGCCCTACGAGCAGTACTTC; CDR3: CASSPKGTGPYEQYF; V: TRBV18; size: -; D: TRBD1; J: TRBJ2-7
DNA: TGTGCCAGCAGCTTAGGTAGTACAGATACGCAGTATTTT; CDR3: CASSLGSTDTQYF; V: TRBV7-9; size: -; D: -; J: TRBJ2-3
DNA: TGCGCCAGCAGCTTGGAACGGCCGTACAACTATGGCTACACCTTC; CDR3: CASSLERPYNYGYTF; V: TRBV5-1; size: -; D: -; J: TRBJ1-2
DNA: TGTGCCAGCAGCCGGTGGTTAGCGGGGGGAGGCACAGATACGCAGTATTTT; CDR3: CASSRWLAGGGTDTQYF; V: TRBV6-2/TRBV6-3; size: -; D: TRBD2; J: TRBJ2-3
DNA: TGTGCCAGCAGTCTCATAGGGAGGCTAGCGGGAGGTCCCCTCATTCACTTC; CDR3: CASSLIGRLAGGPLIHF; V: TRBV6-6; size: few; D: TRBD2; J: TRBJ2-5
DNA: TGTGCCAGCAGTGATAGACAGGCCCACACAGATACGCAGTATTTT; CDR3: CASSDRQAHTDTQYF; V: TRBV25-1; size: -; D: -; J: TRBJ2-3
DNA: TGTGCCAGCAGCCAAGGAGTCTCCTACGAGCAGTACTTC; CDR3: CASSQGVSYEQYF; V: TRBV3-1/TRBV3-2; size: -; D: -; J: TRBJ2-7
DNA: TGTGCCAGCAGCGCCTCGGGGGGCACTGGAAACACCATATATTTT; CDR3: CASSASGGTGNTIYF; V: TRBV9; size: -; D: -; J: TRBJ1-3
DNA: TGTGCCATCAGTGGGCCGACTAGCCAAACCTCGGACAATGAGCAGTTCTTC; CDR3: CAISGPTSQTSDNEQFF; V: TRBV10-3; size: once; D: TRBD2; J: TRBJ2-1
DNA: TGTGCCAGCTCACCACCGAGCGGGGGGACTCACTACGAGCAGTACTTC; CDR3: CASSPPSGGTHYEQYF; V: TRBV18; size: -; D: TRBD2; J: TRBJ2-7
DNA: TGCGCCAGCAGTGTGTCGGGGGATAAGAATGAAAAACTGTTTTTT; CDR3: CASSVSGDKNEKLFF; V: TRBV5-1; size: -; D: -; J: TRBJ1-4
DNA: TGCGCCAGCAGCGTTAGGGGGGTCGGAAACACCATATATTTT; CDR3: CASSVRGVGNTIYF; V: TRBV5-1; size: -; D: -; J: TRBJ1-3
DNA: TGTGCCAGCAGCCAAGAATTCCCGGGGGGGCGAGAGACCCAGTACTTC; CDR3: CASSQEFPGGRETQYF; V: TRBV3-1/TRBV3-2; size: few; D: TRBD2; J: TRBJ2-5